This T cell receptor beta chain was captured by sequencing in a study of T cell responses to AZD1222 COVID-19 vaccine. General study points: Per reports, nearly half of all spike-specific TCRs target regions that are unmutated in variants. Spike-specific TCR breadth and depth grew following two AZD1222 doses.

This clone was detected only once. The antigen remains unidentified. TCRdb keeps only in-frame clones here, not all; method: immunoSEQ multiplex PCR. This table holds 200,000 or so clones, around 93% found once. With V trimmed by 2 bases and J by 1 base, 1 base remained unmatched. The CDR3 has 15 residues. Germline loops: CDR1 SGHTA, CDR2 FQGNSA. The sequencing used peripheral blood, collected 28 days after the second AZD1222 dose. The chain uses TRBV7-2 and TRBJ2-3, with 9 bases fitting TRBD2. The sequence derives from an adult who received the AZD1222 COVID-19 vaccine. The CDR3 nucleotides read TGTGCCAGCAGCTTAATAGCGGGGGGCACAGATACGCAGTATTTT. Amino acids: CASSLIAGGTDTQYF.